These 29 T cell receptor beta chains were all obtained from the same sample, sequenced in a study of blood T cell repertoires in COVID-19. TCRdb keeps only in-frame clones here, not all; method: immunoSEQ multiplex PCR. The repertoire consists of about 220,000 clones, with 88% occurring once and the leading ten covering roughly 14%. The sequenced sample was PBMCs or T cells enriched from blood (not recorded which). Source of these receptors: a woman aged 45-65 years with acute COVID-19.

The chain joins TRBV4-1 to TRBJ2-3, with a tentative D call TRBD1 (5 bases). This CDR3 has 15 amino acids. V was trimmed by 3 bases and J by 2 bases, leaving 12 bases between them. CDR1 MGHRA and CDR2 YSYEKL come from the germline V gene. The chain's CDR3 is CASSQFKGYTDTQYF. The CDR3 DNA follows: TGCGCCAGCAGCCAGTTTAAGGGGTACACAGATACGCAGTATTTT.

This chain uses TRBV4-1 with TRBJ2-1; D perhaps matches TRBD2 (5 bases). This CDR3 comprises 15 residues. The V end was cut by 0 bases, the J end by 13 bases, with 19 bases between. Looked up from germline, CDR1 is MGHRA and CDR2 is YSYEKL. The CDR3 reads CASSQDPSVASPQFF. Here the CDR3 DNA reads TGCGCCAGCAGCCAAGACCCCAGTGTGGCTAGCCCTCAGTTCTTC.

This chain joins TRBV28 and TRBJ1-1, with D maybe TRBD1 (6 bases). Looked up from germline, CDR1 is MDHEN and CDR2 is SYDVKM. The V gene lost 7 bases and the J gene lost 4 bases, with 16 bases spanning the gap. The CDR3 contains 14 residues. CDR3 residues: CASTKQGRVTEAFF. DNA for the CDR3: TGTGCCAGCACCAAACAGGGTAGGGTCACTGAAGCTTTCTTT.

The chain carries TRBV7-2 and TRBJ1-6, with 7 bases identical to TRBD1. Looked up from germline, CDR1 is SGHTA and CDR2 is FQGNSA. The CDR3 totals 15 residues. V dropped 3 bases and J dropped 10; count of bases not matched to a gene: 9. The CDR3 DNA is TGTGCCAGCAGCTTGGGCGGGACAGTGGACTCACCCCTCCACTTT. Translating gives CASSLGGTVDSPLHF.

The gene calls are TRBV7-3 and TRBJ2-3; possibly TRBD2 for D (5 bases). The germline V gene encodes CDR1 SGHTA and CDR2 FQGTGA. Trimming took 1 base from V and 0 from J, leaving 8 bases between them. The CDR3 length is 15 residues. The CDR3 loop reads CASSLMGGSTDTQYF. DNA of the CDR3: TGTGCCAGCAGCTTAATGGGCGGGAGCACAGATACGCAGTATTTT.

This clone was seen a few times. CDR3 DNA: TGTGCCAGCAAGGGGCCGACTAACTATGGCTACACCTTC. Protein: CASKGPTNYGYTF. The rearrangement uses TRBV6-5 and TRBJ1-2; possibly TRBD1 for D (5 bases). This CDR3 contains 13 residues. Trimming left V 7 bases short and J 0 bases short, with 9 bases between. CDR1 is MNHEY and CDR2 is SVGAGI in the germline V gene.

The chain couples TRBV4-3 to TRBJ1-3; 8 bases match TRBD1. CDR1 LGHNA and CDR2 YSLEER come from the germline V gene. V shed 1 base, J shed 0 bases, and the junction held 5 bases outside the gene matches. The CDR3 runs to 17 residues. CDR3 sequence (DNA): TGCGCCAGCAGCCAAGGATCAGGGGGCCCCTCTGGAAACACCATATATTTT. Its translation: CASSQGSGGPSGNTIYF.

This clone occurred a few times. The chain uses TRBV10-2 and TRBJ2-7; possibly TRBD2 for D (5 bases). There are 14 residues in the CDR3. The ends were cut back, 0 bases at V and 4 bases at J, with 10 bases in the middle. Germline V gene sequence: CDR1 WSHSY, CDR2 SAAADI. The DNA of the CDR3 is TGCGCCAGCAGTGAGTCGGGTAGGAGGTACGAGCAGTACTTC. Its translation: CASSESGRRYEQYF.

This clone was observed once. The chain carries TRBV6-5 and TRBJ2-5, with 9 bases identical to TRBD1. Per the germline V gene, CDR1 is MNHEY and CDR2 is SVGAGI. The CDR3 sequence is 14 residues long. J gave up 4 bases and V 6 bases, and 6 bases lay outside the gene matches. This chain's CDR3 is CASRSDRGVETQYF. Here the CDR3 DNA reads TGTGCCAGCAGATCCGACAGGGGGGTAGAGACCCAGTACTTC.

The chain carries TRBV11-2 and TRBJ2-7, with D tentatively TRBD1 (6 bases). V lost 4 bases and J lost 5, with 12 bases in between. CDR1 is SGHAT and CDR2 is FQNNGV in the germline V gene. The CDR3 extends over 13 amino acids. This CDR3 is CASSSRQAHEQYF. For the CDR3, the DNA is TGTGCCAGCAGCTCCAGACAGGCTCACGAGCAGTACTTC.

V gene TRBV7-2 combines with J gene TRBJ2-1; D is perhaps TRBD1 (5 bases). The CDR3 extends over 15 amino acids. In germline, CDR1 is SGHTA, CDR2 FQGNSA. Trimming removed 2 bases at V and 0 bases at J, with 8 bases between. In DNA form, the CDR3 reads TGTGCCAGCAGCTTACAAGGGGACTCCTACAATGAGCAGTTCTTC. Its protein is CASSLQGDSYNEQFF.

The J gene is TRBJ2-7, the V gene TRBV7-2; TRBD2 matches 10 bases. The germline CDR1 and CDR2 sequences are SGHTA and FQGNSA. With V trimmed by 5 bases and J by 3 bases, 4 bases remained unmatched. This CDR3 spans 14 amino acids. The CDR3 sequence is CASSPASGSYEQYF. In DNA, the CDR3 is TGTGCCAGCAGCCCAGCTAGCGGGAGCTACGAGCAGTACTTC.

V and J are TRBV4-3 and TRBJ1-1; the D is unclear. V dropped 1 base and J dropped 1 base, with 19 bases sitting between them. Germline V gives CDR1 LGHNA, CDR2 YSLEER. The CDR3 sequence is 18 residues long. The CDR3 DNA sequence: TGCGCCAGCAGCCAAGCTTATGCCGGAGTCGAAGGGAACACTGAAGCTTTCTTT. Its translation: CASSQAYAGVEGNTEAFF.

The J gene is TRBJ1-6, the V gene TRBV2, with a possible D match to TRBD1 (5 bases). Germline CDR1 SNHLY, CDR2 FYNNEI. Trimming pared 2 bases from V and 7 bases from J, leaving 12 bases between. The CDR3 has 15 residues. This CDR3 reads CASSEQGHLNSPLHF. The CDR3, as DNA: TGTGCCAGCAGTGAACAAGGACATCTGAATTCACCCCTCCACTTT.

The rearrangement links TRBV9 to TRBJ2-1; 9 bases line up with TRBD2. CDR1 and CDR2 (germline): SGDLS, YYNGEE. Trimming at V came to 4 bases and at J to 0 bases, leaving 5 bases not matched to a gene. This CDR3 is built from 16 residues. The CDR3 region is CASSPTSGSSYNEQFF. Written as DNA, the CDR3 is TGTGCCAGCAGCCCCACTAGCGGGTCCTCCTACAATGAGCAGTTCTTC.

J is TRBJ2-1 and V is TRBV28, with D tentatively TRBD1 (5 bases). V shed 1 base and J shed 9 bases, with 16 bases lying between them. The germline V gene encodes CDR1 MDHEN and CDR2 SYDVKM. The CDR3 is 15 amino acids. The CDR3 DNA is TGTGCCAGCAGTTTATCAGGGAAGGGCAATTGTGAGCAGTTCTTC. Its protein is CASSLSGKGNCEQFF.

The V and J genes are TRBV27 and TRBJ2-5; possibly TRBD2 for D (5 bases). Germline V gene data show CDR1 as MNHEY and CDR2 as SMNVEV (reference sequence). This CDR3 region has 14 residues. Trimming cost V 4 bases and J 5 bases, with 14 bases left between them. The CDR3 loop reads CASSWVRGMETQYF. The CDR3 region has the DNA TGTGCCAGCAGTTGGGTCCGGGGAATGGAGACCCAGTACTTC.

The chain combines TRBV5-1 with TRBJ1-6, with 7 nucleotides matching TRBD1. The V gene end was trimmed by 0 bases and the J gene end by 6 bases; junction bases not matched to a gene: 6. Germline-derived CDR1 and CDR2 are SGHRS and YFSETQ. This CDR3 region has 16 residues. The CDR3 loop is CASSLVLTGPNSPLHF. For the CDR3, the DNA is TGCGCCAGCAGCTTGGTCTTGACAGGGCCTAATTCACCCCTCCACTTT.

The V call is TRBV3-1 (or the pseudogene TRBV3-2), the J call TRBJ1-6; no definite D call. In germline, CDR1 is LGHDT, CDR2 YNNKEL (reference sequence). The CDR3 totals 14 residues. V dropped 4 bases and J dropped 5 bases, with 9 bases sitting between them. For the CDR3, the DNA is TGTGCCAGCAGCCTCGGACTTAATAATTCACCCCTCCACTTT. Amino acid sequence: CASSLGLNNSPLHF.

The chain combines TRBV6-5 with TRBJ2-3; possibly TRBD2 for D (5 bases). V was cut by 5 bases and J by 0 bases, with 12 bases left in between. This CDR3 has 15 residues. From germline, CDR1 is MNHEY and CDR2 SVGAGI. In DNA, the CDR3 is TGTGCCAGCAGTCCCCTGTGGACTAGCACAGATACGCAGTATTTT. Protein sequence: CASSPLWTSTDTQYF.

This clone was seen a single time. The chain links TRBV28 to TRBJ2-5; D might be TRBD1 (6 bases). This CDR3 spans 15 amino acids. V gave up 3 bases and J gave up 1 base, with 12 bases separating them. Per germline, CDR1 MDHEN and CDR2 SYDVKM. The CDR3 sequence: CASSLVTGAQETQYF. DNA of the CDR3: TGTGCCAGCAGTTTGGTGACAGGCGCCCAAGAGACCCAGTACTTC. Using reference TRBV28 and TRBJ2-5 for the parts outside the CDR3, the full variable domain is DVKVTQSSRYLVKRTGEKVFLECVQDMDHENMFWYRQDPGLGLRLIYFSYDVKMKEKGDIPEGYSVSREKKERFSLILESASTNQTSMYLCASSLVTGAQETQYFGPGTRLLVL.

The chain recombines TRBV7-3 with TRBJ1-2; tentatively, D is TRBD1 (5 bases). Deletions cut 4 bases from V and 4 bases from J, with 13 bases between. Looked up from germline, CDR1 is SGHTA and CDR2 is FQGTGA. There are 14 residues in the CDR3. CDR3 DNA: TGTGCCAGCAGCTCGGACGCAGGGCCCTATGGCTACACCTTC. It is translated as CASSSDAGPYGYTF.

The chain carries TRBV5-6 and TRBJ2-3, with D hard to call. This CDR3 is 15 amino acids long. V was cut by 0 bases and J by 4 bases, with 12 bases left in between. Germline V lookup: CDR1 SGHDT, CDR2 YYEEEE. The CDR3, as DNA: TGTGCCAGCAGCTTGGTCCATAACACAGCAGATACGCAGTATTTT. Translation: CASSLVHNTADTQYF.

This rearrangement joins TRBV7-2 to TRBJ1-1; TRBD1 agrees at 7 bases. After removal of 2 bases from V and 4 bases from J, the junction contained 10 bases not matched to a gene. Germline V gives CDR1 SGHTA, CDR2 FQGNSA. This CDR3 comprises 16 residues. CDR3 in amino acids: CASSLFSMAGGTEAFF. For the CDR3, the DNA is TGTGCCAGCAGCTTATTTTCGATGGCAGGGGGCACTGAAGCTTTCTTT.

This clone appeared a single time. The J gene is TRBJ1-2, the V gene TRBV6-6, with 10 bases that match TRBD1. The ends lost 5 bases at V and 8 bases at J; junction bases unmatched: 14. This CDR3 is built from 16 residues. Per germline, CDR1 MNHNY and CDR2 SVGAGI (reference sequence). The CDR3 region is CASSPSYGTGEGGYTF. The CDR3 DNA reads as TGTGCCAGCAGTCCATCATACGGGACAGGGGAGGGAGGCTACACCTTC.

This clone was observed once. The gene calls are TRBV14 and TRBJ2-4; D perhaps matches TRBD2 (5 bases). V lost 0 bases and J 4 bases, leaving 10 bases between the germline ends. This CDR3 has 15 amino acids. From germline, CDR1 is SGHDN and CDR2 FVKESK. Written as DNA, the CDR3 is TGTGCCAGCAGCCAAGATAGCAGGAGGAAAAACATTCAGTACTTC. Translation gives CASSQDSRRKNIQYF.

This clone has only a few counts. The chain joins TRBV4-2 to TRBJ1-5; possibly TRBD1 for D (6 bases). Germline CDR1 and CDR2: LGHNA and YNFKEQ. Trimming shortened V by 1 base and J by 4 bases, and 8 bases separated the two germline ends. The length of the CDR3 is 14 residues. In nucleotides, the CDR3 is TGTGCCAGCAGCCAAGTCCAGGGGAATCAGCCCCAGCATTTT. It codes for CASSQVQGNQPQHF.

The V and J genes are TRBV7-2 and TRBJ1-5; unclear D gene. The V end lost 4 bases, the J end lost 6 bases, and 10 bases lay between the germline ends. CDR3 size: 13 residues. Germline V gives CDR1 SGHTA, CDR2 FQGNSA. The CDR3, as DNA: TGTGCCAGCAGCTCCATCGTGCGTCAGCCCCAGCATTTT. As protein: CASSSIVRQPQHF.

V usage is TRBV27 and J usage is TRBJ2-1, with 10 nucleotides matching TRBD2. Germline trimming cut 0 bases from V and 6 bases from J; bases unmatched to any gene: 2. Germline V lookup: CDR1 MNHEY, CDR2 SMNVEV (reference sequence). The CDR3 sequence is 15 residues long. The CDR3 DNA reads TGTGCCAGCAGTTTATCACTAGCGGGGCCCAATGAGCAGTTCTTC. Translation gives CASSLSLAGPNEQFF.